Each of the 15 T cell receptor beta chains below was sequenced from the same sample in a study of T-cell reconstitution after alpha-beta-depleted transplantation in children. Unique molecular identifiers were built into the TCRbeta library. Each CDR3 protein gets one entry after TCRdb re-called the PCR reads with MiXCR. Here the sample spans more than 450,000 distinct CDR3 sequences, around 16% being singletons. Here the sequenced sample was PBMCs from the stem cell graft donor, taken from the stem cell graft. The origin of the receptors is a human donor who donated a stem cell graft to a child with acute lymphoblastic leukemia.

This rearrangement joins TRBV2 to TRBJ1-6; 7 nucleotides match TRBD1. The J segment lost 10 bases and the V segment lost 6 bases, leaving 3 bases of the junction unmatched. Germline lookup yields CDR1 SNHLY and CDR2 FYNNEI. CDR3 size: 12 residues. CDR3 coding DNA: TGTGCCAGCAGCCAGGACAGGTCACCCCTCCACTTT. Translated: CASSQDRSPLHF.

The gene calls are TRBV12-3 or TRBV12-4 and TRBJ2-7, with 7 positions matching TRBD1. J lost 2 bases, V lost 1 base, and 5 bases had no gene match. The CDR3 is 15 residues long. The CDR3 sequence is CASSLGRTGTYEQYF. CDR3 DNA sequence: TGTGCCAGCAGTTTAGGGAGGACAGGAACCTACGAGCAGTACTTC.

The rearrangement uses TRBV6-5 and TRBJ1-1; TRBD1 aligns across 8 bases. The CDR3 runs to 15 residues. CDR1 MNHEY and CDR2 SVGAGI come from the germline V gene. Unmatched junction bases numbered 3, after V lost 2 bases and J lost 1 base. The CDR3 DNA reads as TGTGCCAGCAGTTACATGGGACAGGCGAACACTGAAGCTTTCTTT. This translates into CASSYMGQANTEAFF.

This clonotype has ten or more counts. The chain links TRBV5-1 to TRBJ1-5; D is uncertain. Looked up from germline, CDR1 is SGHRS and CDR2 is YFSETQ. This CDR3 is 14 amino acids long. Trimming removed 0 bases at V and 3 bases at J, with 7 bases between. Here the CDR3 DNA reads TGCGCCAGCAGCTTGGGTCAGCTCAATCAGCCCCAGCATTTT. Residues: CASSLGQLNQPQHF.

The chain carries TRBV20-1 and TRBJ2-2; 11 positions match TRBD2. Germline V gene sequence: CDR1 DFQATT, CDR2 SNEGSKA (reference sequence). V gave up 6 bases and J gave up 2 bases; unmatched junction bases: 5. The CDR3 totals 15 residues. CDR3 sequence: CSAWGLAVNTGELFF. For the CDR3, the DNA is TGCAGTGCCTGGGGACTAGCGGTTAACACCGGGGAGCTGTTTTTT.

This clonotype appeared a few times. The chain couples TRBV9 to TRBJ2-5; the D is unclear. The CDR3 runs to 14 residues. The germline V gene encodes CDR1 SGDLS and CDR2 YYNGEE. V was cut by 2 bases and J by 4 bases, with 12 bases left in between. CDR3 sequence reads: CASSVEILGETQYF. Here the CDR3 DNA reads TGTGCCAGCAGCGTCGAGATCCTAGGAGAGACCCAGTACTTC.

This clonotype was counted a few times. The chain uses TRBV10-3 and TRBJ2-7; TRBD2 agrees at 10 bases. Germline V CDR1 and CDR2: ENHRY, SYGVKD. The CDR3 is 14 amino acids. V was clipped by 6 bases and J by 6 bases; unmatched bases: 8. CDR3 DNA sequence: TGTGCCATCAGGGGAGCGGGAGGGCCTGTCGAGCAGTACTTC. It yields the protein CAIRGAGGPVEQYF.

V usage is TRBV5-1 and J usage is TRBJ2-3; D assignment may be TRBD1 or TRBD2 (5 bases each). The CDR3 is made up of 20 amino acids. Trimming left V 0 bases short and J 2 bases short, with 25 bases between. CDR1 and CDR2 (germline): SGHRS, YFSETQ. The DNA of the CDR3 is TGCGCCAGCAGCTTGGAATTTAGGGCACAGGTGGAGACTACCACAGATACGCAGTATTTT. Its translation: CASSLEFRAQVETTTDTQYF.

The chain links TRBV3-1 to TRBJ2-2; D possibly uses TRBD1 or TRBD2 (6 bases each). The CDR3 spans 16 residues. The ends were cut back, 6 bases at V and 0 bases at J, with 14 bases in the middle. CDR1 and CDR2 (germline): LGHDT, YNNKEL (reference sequence). CDR3 coding DNA: TGTGCCAGCAGTGCAGGGGACTTTGCGAACACCGGGGAGCTGTTTTTT. Translated, it gives CASSAGDFANTGELFF. Together with reference TRBV3-1 and TRBJ2-2, the CDR3 gives the full variable domain: DTAVSQTPKYLVTQMGNDKSIKCEQNLGHDTMYWYKQDSKKFLKIMFSYNNKELIINETVPNRFSPKSPDKAHLNLHINSLELGDSAVYFCASSAGDFANTGELFFGEGSRLTVL.

The table lists this clonotype with many counts. This CDR3 is CASSSGSNQPQHF. In DNA form, the CDR3 reads TGCGCCAGCAGCTCAGGGAGCAATCAGCCCCAGCATTTT. This rearrangement joins TRBV5-1 to TRBJ1-5; weak D call: TRBD1 (5 bases). From germline, CDR1 is SGHRS and CDR2 YFSETQ. The ends were cut back, 3 bases at V and 1 base at J, with 5 bases in the middle. The CDR3 consists of 13 residues.

The chain recombines TRBV7-9 with TRBJ2-2; the match to TRBD2 covers 11 bases. Unmatched junction bases numbered 5, after V lost 6 bases and J lost 2 bases. The CDR3 extends over 16 amino acids. Germline V CDR1 and CDR2: SEHNR, FQNEAQ (reference sequence). CDR3 nucleotide sequence: TGTGCCAGCAGAACCACTAGCGGGAGTAACACCGGGGAGCTGTTTTTT. This gives the protein CASRTTSGSNTGELFF.

This clonotype was observed a handful of times. The chain employs TRBV29-1 and TRBJ2-1, with unresolved D. This CDR3 is built from 15 residues. CDR1 and CDR2 from the germline V gene are SQVTM and ANQGSEA. CDR3 nucleotides: TGCAGTTTAATTATGGGCAAATACTCCTACAATGAGCAGTTCTTC. Its protein is CSLIMGKYSYNEQFF.

This clonotype has just a few counts. The chain couples TRBV5-1 to TRBJ2-1; the match to TRBD2 covers 10 bases. Germline values: CDR1 SGHRS, CDR2 YFSETQ. The CDR3 is made up of 15 amino acids. Trimming cost V 0 bases and J 8 bases; bases outside gene matches: 5. The CDR3 loop reads CASSLELAGEDEQFF. The CDR3 DNA is TGCGCCAGCAGCTTGGAGCTAGCGGGAGAGGATGAGCAGTTCTTC.

This clonotype has a handful of counts. The CDR3 bases are TGTGCCAGCAGACTCAGGGGGGGCCTAGATACGCAGTATTTT. Its protein is CASRLRGGLDTQYF. This sequence joins TRBV27 and TRBJ2-3; D tentatively fits TRBD1 or TRBD2 (7 bases each). The CDR3 has 14 residues. Deletions cut 6 bases from V and 5 bases from J, with 15 bases between. Germline CDR1 is MNHEY and CDR2 is SMNVEV (reference sequence).

As for this clonotype: The junction shows a germline mismatch at one end, possibly a read error. CDR3 amino acids: CASSYGGTYNEQIF. CDR3 DNA sequence: TGTGCCAGCAGTTACGGCGGGACCTACAATGAGCAGATCTTC. The chain carries TRBV6-5 and TRBJ2-1; possible D gene TRBD2, 6 bases. Germline V gives CDR1 MNHEY, CDR2 SVGAGI. This CDR3 is 14 amino acids long.